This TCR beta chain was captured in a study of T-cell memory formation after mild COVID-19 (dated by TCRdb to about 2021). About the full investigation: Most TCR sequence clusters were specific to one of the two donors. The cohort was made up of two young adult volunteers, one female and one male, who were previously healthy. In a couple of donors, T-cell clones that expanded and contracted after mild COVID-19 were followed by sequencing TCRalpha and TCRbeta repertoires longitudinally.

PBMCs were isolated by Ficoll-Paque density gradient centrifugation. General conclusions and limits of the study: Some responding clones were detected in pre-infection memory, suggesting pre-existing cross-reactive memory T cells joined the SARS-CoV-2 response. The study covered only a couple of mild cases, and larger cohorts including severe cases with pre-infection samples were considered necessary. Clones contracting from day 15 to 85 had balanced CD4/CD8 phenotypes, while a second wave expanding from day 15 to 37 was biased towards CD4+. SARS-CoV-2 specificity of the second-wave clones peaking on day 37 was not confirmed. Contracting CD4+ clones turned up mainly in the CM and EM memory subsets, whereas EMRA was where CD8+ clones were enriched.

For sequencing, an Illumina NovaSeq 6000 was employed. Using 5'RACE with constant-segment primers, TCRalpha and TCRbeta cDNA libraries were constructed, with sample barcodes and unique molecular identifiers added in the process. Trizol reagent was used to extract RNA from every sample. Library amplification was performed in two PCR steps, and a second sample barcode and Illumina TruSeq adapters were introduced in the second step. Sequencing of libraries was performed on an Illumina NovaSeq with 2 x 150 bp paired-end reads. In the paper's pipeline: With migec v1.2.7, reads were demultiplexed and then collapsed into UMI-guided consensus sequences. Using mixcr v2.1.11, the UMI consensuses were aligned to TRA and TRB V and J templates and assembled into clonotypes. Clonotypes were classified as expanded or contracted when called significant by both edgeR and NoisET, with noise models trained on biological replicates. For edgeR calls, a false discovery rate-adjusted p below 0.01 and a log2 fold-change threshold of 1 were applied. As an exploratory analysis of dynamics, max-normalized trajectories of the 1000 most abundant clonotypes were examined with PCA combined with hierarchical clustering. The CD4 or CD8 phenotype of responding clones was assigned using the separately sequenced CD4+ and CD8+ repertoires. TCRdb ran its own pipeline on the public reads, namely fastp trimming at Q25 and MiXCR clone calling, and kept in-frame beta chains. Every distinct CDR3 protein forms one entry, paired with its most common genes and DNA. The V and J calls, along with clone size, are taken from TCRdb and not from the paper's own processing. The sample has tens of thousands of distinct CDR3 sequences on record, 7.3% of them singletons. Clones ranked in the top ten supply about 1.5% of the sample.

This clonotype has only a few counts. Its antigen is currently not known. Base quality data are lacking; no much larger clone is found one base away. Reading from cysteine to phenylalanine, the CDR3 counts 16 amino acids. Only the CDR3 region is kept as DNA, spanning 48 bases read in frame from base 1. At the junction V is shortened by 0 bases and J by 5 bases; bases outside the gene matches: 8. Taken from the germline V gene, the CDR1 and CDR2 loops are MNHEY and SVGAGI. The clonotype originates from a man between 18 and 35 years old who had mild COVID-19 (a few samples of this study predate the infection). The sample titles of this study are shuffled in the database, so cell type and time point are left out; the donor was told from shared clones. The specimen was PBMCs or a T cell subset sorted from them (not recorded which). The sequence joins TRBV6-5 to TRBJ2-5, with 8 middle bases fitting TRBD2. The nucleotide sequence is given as TGTGCCAGCAGTTACTCTCGGACTAGCTTTAGCGAGACCCAGTACTTC. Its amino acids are CASSYSRTSFSETQYF.